This TCR beta chain was found in a study of radiotherapy plus CTLA-4 blockade in lung cancer (dated by TCRdb to the late 2010s). Broadly, across the study: Among enrolled patients, 15% to 20% had an objective response and roughly 33% reached disease control.

In this study, focal radiation therapy paired with CTLA-4 blockade (ipilimumab) was tested in patients who had chemo-refractory metastatic non-small-cell lung cancer. In the case of this clone: The clone's antigen remains unknown. Nothing much larger sits one base from this clone, and base qualities are not available.

The germline V gene encodes CDR1 SGHAT and CDR2 FQNNGV. V loses 2 bases of germline sequence and J loses 7 bases, and the interval between the two ends is 3 bases. Including cysteine and phenylalanine, the CDR3 has 12 amino acids. The read is trimmed to its CDR3 DNA, 36 bases read in frame from base 1. Library method: the immunoSEQ multiplex PCR assay. Sourced from immuneACCESS, this table was stored by TCRdb with only in-frame sequences that have V and J called. A share of the clones is absent; for the studies checked, an unresolved V gene accounts for under half, and the remainder has no known explanation. Present in this sample are tens of thousands of clones, around 79% of which were seen just once. Jointly, the top ten make up 7% to 8% of the sample. Here is what the overall study found, with its caveats: After treatment with radiotherapy and ipilimumab, TCR clones that originated in tumors expanded in peripheral blood. Increased serum interferon-beta after radiation, together with early dynamic changes in blood T cell clones, were reported to be the strongest predictors of response.

The material sequenced was peripheral blood, taken from a patient treated with radiotherapy plus ipilimumab. The source of this sequence is a human donor with non-small cell lung cancer who had stable disease on radiotherapy plus ipilimumab. The chain is encoded by TRBV11-2 joined to TRBJ1-6, with no reliable assignment of the D segment. The sequenced DNA is TGTGCCAGCAGCTTATCGAATTCACCCCTCCACTTT. It codes for CASSLSNSPLHF.